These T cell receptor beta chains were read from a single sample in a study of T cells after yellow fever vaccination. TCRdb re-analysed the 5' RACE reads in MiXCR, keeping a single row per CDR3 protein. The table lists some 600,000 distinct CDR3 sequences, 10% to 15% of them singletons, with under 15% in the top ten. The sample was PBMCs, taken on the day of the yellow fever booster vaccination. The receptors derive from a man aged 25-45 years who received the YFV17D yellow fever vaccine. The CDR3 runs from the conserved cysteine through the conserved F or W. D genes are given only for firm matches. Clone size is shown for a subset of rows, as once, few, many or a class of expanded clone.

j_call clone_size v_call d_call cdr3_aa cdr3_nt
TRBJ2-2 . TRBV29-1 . CSVESELNTGELFF TGCAGCGTTGAATCGGAACTGAACACCGGGGAGCTGTTTTTT
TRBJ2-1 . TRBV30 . CAWFDGRADEQFF TGTGCCTGGTTCGACGGAAGGGCCGATGAGCAGTTCTTC
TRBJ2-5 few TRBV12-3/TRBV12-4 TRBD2 CASSHTSGQETQYF TGTGCCAGCAGCCATACTAGCGGTCAAGAGACCCAGTACTTC
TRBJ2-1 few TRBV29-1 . CSVERVNSYNEQFF TGCAGTGTAGAACGGGTAAATTCCTACAATGAGCAGTTCTTC
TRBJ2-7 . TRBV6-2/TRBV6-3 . CASSNSSRSYEQYF TGTGCCAGCAGTAACTCCAGTCGCTCCTACGAGCAGTACTTC
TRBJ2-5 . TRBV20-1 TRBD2 CSARPPTSGTGTQYF TGCAGTGCTAGACCCCCGACTAGCGGAACGGGGACCCAGTACTTC
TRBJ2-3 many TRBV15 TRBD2 CATSRDSGGMPDTQYF TGTGCCACCAGCAGAGATTCGGGGGGGATGCCAGATACGCAGTATTTT
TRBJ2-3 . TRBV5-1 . CASSLAPRRPDTQYF TGCGCCAGCAGCTTGGCCCCTCGGCGCCCGGATACGCAGTATTTT
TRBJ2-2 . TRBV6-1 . CASMGSTTGELFF TGTGCCAGCATGGGTTCGACCACCGGGGAGCTGTTTTTT
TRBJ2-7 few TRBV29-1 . CSVERPPRDEQYF TGCAGCGTTGAAAGGCCCCCCAGGGACGAGCAGTACTTC
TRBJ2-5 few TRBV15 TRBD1 CASGQGLETQYF TGTGCCTCCGGACAGGGTTTGGAGACCCAGTACTTC
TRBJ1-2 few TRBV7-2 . CASSLAGNNYGYTF TGTGCCAGCAGCTTAGCGGGGAACAACTATGGCTACACCTTC
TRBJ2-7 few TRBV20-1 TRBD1 CSAARVGQGAEQYF TGCAGTGCTGCTAGGGTCGGACAGGGGGCCGAGCAGTACTTC
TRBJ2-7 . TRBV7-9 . CASRAGYLGDEQYF TGTGCCAGCAGAGCCGGCTACCTAGGGGACGAGCAGTACTTC
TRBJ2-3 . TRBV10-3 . CAIGDEGADTQYF TGTGCCATCGGGGACGAGGGCGCCGATACGCAGTATTTT
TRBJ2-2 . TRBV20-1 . CSARVVAANTGELFF TGCAGTGCTAGAGTGGTAGCAGCGAACACCGGGGAGCTGTTTTTT
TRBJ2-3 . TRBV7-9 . CASSLTTEGTDTQYF TGTGCCAGCAGCCTAACAACCGAGGGGACAGATACGCAGTATTTT